The 32 T cell receptor beta chains below come from one sample, sequenced in a study of blood T cell repertoires in COVID-19. Produced via immunoSEQ multiplex PCR; TCRdb's table is partial and in-frame only. The sample carries 200,000 or so clones, roughly 85% recorded once. Material: peripheral blood. Receptors were obtained from a woman aged 25 to 39 with acute or convalescent COVID-19.

The rearrangement links TRBV27 to TRBJ2-4; a weak D match, TRBD1 (6 bases). V dropped 4 bases and J dropped 0 bases, with 19 bases sitting between them. The germline V gene has CDR1 MNHEY and CDR2 SMNVEV (reference sequence). The CDR3 covers 18 residues. The CDR3 spells CASSSMTGTLEAKNIQYF. For the CDR3, the DNA is TGTGCCAGCAGTTCAATGACCGGGACATTGGAAGCCAAAAACATTCAGTACTTC.

This sequence joins TRBV3-1 (or the pseudogene TRBV3-2) and TRBJ2-4, with TRBD1 matching 8 bases. V shed 1 base and J 15 bases; nucleotides not matched to a gene: 8. Germline-derived CDR1 and CDR2 are LGHDT and YNNKEL (reference sequence). This CDR3 has 13 residues. The CDR3 DNA follows: TGTGCCAGCAGCCAAGTTTCCGGACAGGGACGGTACTTC. Residues: CASSQVSGQGRYF.

The gene calls are TRBV27 and TRBJ2-7; a possible D gene is TRBD1 (5 bases). Per germline, CDR1 MNHEY and CDR2 SMNVEV (reference sequence). V gave up 10 bases and J gave up 1 base, with 17 bases separating them. CDR3 length equals 14 residues. CDR3 region: CATSRVSTSYEQYF. The CDR3 DNA follows: TGTGCCACCTCCAGGGTTTCAACATCCTACGAGCAGTACTTC.

The V and J genes are TRBV5-4 and TRBJ1-1; D possibly corresponds to TRBD1 (6 bases). This CDR3 comprises 16 residues. The V and J ends lost 2 bases and 11 bases respectively, with 25 bases between them. The V gene's germline CDR1 is SGHNT and CDR2 YYREEE (reference sequence). CDR3 nucleotides: TGTGCCAGCAGCTTCCCCCCAGGGGAGGGAAGCAAAGGGGCTTTCTTT. It yields the protein CASSFPPGEGSKGAFF.

This clone has just a few counts. V and J are TRBV7-2 and TRBJ1-2; D gene unclear. V was clipped by 2 bases and J by 7 bases, with 11 bases between them. Germline V gene sequence: CDR1 SGHTA, CDR2 FQGNSA. The CDR3 is 13 amino acids. CDR3 sequence (DNA): TGTGCCAGCAGCTTAATCGGGTCTGCTGGCTACACCTTC. Its translation: CASSLIGSAGYTF.

The V and J genes are TRBV20-1 and TRBJ2-7, with a tentative D call TRBD1 (6 bases). Trimming cost V 3 bases and J 5 bases, with 20 bases left between them. The germline gives CDR1 DFQATT, CDR2 SNEGSKA (reference sequence). The CDR3 extends over 15 amino acids. CDR3 nucleotides: TGCAGTGCTAGTGAGACAGGCAGATCCAACCACGAGCAGTACTTC. It is translated as CSASETGRSNHEQYF.

This chain links TRBV5-8 with TRBJ1-1; the match to TRBD1 covers 12 bases. Germline V CDR1 and CDR2: SGHTS, YDEGEE. CDR3 length: 17 amino acids. Trimming at V came to 10 bases and at J to 4 bases, leaving 17 bases not matched to a gene. As DNA, the CDR3 is TGTGCCCAGTTGAAGCCGGGACAGGGGGCGCGTAGCACTGAAGCTTTCTTT. Translating gives CAQLKPGQGARSTEAFF. The entire variable domain, with the rest obtained from reference TRBV5-8 and TRBJ1-1, is as follows: EAGVTQSPTHLIKTRGQQATLRCSPISGHTSVYWYQQALGLGLQFLLWYDEGEERNRGNFPPRFSGRQFPNYSSELNVNALELEDSALYLCAQLKPGQGARSTEAFFGQGTRLTVV.

Worth noting for this clone: An end of the junction differs from the germline gene, which may be a read error. This chain joins TRBV7-7 and TRBJ2-5; possible D gene TRBD2, 7 bases. The CDR3 runs to 17 residues. Germline V lookup: CDR1 SSHAT, CDR2 FNYEAQ (reference sequence). CDR3 in DNA: TGTGCTAGCAGCTTAGGATTCGGGGGAGGGGGCCAAGAGACCCAGTACTTC. It is translated as CASSLGFGGGGQETQYF.

This clone was observed a handful of times. This rearrangement joins TRBV6-4 to TRBJ2-3, with a tentative D call TRBD2 (6 bases). Germline V gives CDR1 MRHNA, CDR2 SNTAGT. CDR3 length equals 15 residues. The V and J ends lost 6 bases and 5 bases respectively, with 18 bases between them. Here the CDR3 reads CASSSMAGKGDTQYF. Written as DNA, the CDR3 is TGTGCCAGCAGCAGTATGGCGGGGAAGGGAGATACGCAGTATTTT.

The V call is TRBV7-8, the J call TRBJ2-7; tentative D call: TRBD1 (6 bases). Germline CDR1 reads SGHVS; CDR2 reads FQNEAQ. The length of the CDR3 is 15 residues. V dropped 3 bases and J dropped 1 base, with 13 bases sitting between them. This CDR3 reads CASSLGNRASYEQYF. The CDR3 DNA follows: TGTGCCAGCAGCTTGGGAAACAGGGCATCCTACGAGCAGTACTTC.

The V gene is TRBV6-2 or TRBV6-3, the J gene TRBJ1-5, with D possibly being TRBD1 (6 bases). Germline-derived CDR1 and CDR2 are MNHEY and SVGEGT. The germline V and J ends were trimmed by 6 bases and 1 base, with 19 bases remaining between them. This CDR3 spans 17 amino acids. The CDR3 loop is CASSQKTGEGSNQPQHF. The CDR3 coding sequence is TGTGCCAGCAGCCAAAAGACAGGAGAAGGGAGCAATCAGCCCCAGCATTTT.

The rearrangement joins TRBV28 to TRBJ2-3; 14 bases agree with TRBD2. The CDR3 has 15 amino acids. Germline V CDR1 and CDR2: MDHEN, SYDVKM. V was pared by 6 bases and J by 8 bases, with 7 bases of the junction left unmatched. The CDR3 here is CASRVGTSGGVTQYF. CDR3 DNA sequence: TGTGCCAGCAGAGTCGGGACTAGCGGGGGAGTTACGCAGTATTTT.

The chain employs TRBV19 and TRBJ2-6; D may be TRBD1 (5 bases). Trimming stripped 4 bases from V and 2 bases from J, with 9 bases between. CDR3 size: 15 residues. Germline CDR1 LNHDA, CDR2 SQIVND (reference sequence). The CDR3 DNA reads as TGTGCCAGTAGTACAGGGCAACCTGGGGCCAACGTCCTGACTTTC. Encoded protein: CASSTGQPGANVLTF.

This clone appeared once. The gene calls are TRBV5-6 and TRBJ2-5, with a tentative D call TRBD1 (6 bases). Germline V gives CDR1 SGHDT, CDR2 YYEEEE. Deletions cut 4 bases from V and 7 bases from J, with 14 bases between. The CDR3 consists of 13 residues. The CDR3 is CASSHGQIRTQYF. The CDR3 nucleotides are TGTGCCAGCAGCCACGGACAGATTCGGACCCAGTACTTC.

This clone was picked up one time. The V and J genes are TRBV5-1 and TRBJ2-2; D unresolved. Germline lookup yields CDR1 SGHRS and CDR2 YFSETQ. V lost 4 bases, J lost 2 bases, and 6 bases lay in between. The CDR3 has 13 amino acids. CDR3 protein: CASSHTNTGELFF. DNA for the CDR3: TGCGCCAGCAGCCATACAAACACCGGGGAGCTGTTTTTT.

The chain uses TRBV6-2 or TRBV6-3 and TRBJ1-1; D ambiguous. Germline CDR1 and CDR2: MNHEY and SVGEGT. Trimming took 3 bases from V and 1 from J, leaving 9 bases between them. The CDR3 spans 14 residues. The CDR3 DNA reads TGTGCCAGCAGTTATCGGAGAGGGAACACTGAAGCTTTCTTT. Its protein is CASSYRRGNTEAFF.

The chain employs TRBV6-6 and TRBJ2-7, with D possibly being TRBD2 (6 bases). In germline, CDR1 is MNHNY, CDR2 SVGAGI (reference sequence). The V and J ends lost 5 bases and 3 bases respectively, with 11 bases between them. CDR3 length equals 13 residues. CDR3 sequence (DNA): TGTGCCAGCAGTCATTACGGGGGCTACGAGCAGTACTTC. This translates into CASSHYGGYEQYF.

The V gene is TRBV2, the J gene TRBJ1-5, with D possibly TRBD1 on 6 matching bases. Trimming shortened V by 7 bases and J by 6 bases, and 13 bases separated the two germline ends. Germline lookup yields CDR1 SNHLY and CDR2 FYNNEI. The CDR3 loop spans 13 amino acids. The CDR3, as DNA: TGTGCCAGCATGGACAGCACATTTCAGCCCCAGCATTTT. This sequence encodes CASMDSTFQPQHF.

This clone was recorded a few times. The chain uses TRBV28 and TRBJ1-5; TRBD1 is a possible D gene (6 bases). From germline, CDR1 is MDHEN and CDR2 SYDVKM. V was shortened by 10 bases and J by 2 bases, with 12 bases between the two germline ends. The CDR3 covers 13 residues. CDR3 nucleotides: TGTGCCATACAGGGTTGGGGCAATCAGCCCCAGCATTTT. Residues: CAIQGWGNQPQHF. The full variable domain, completed using reference TRBV28 and TRBJ1-5, is DVKVTQSSRYLVKRTGEKVFLECVQDMDHENMFWYRQDPGLGLRLIYFSYDVKMKEKGDIPEGYSVSREKKERFSLILESASTNQTSMYLCAIQGWGNQPQHFGDGTRLSIL.

V and J are TRBV19 and TRBJ2-6; possible D gene TRBD1, 5 bases. Deletions cut 8 bases from V and 2 bases from J, with 25 bases between. CDR3 size: 19 residues. Germline V gene sequence: CDR1 LNHDA, CDR2 SQIVND (reference sequence). CDR3 residues: CASSPGRAGQGPGANVLTF. The CDR3 DNA sequence: TGTGCCAGTTCACCCGGTAGGGCAGGGCAAGGACCTGGGGCCAACGTCCTGACTTTC.

This clone was recorded only once. This sequence joins TRBV9 and TRBJ1-1; 11 nucleotides agree with TRBD1. Germline CDR1 SGDLS, CDR2 YYNGEE. CDR3 size: 15 residues. The V and J ends lost 6 bases and 4 bases, in that order; junction bases with no gene match: 8. CDR3 in amino acids: CASTRTDRGPTEAFF. As DNA, the CDR3 is TGTGCCAGCACCCGAACGGACAGGGGGCCCACTGAAGCTTTCTTT. The complete variable domain, with remaining parts taken from reference TRBV9 and TRBJ1-1, reads DSGVTQTPKHLITATGQRVTLRCSPRSGDLSVYWYQQSLDQGLQFLIQYYNGEERAKGNILERFSAQQFPDLHSELNLSSLELGDSALYFCASTRTDRGPTEAFFGQGTRLTVV.

This clone was recorded once. The rearrangement links TRBV3-1 (or the pseudogene TRBV3-2) to TRBJ2-3, with a weak D call TRBD2 (5 bases). Trimming shortened V by 7 bases and J by 1 base, and 15 bases separated the two germline ends. The V gene's germline CDR1 is LGHDT and CDR2 YNNKEL (reference sequence). The CDR3 totals 15 residues. The CDR3 bases are TGTGCCAGCACGAAACGGGGTGGAGGCACAGATACGCAGTATTTT. Its translation is CASTKRGGGTDTQYF.

The rearrangement joins TRBV19 to TRBJ1-5; D might be TRBD1 (5 bases). The CDR3 consists of 16 residues. The V end was cut by 1 base, the J end by 7 bases, with 17 bases between. Germline CDR1 LNHDA, CDR2 SQIVND (reference sequence). As DNA, the CDR3 is TGTGCCAGTAGTATAGGAGTGAGGGACTCCGGCCAGCCCCAGCATTTT. As protein: CASSIGVRDSGQPQHF. Together with reference TRBV19 and TRBJ1-5, the CDR3 gives the full variable domain: DGGITQSPKYLFRKEGQNVTLSCEQNLNHDAMYWYRQDPGQGLRLIYYSQIVNDFQKGDIAEGYSVSREKKESFPLTVTSAQKNPTAFYLCASSIGVRDSGQPQHFGDGTRLSIL.

The J gene is TRBJ2-7, the V gene TRBV28; perhaps TRBD1 as D (6 bases). Germline V gene data show CDR1 as MDHEN and CDR2 as SYDVKM. Trimming removed 8 bases at V and 0 bases at J, with 11 bases between. The CDR3 sequence is 13 residues long. The CDR3 loop is CASLVQGSYEQYF. As DNA, the CDR3 is TGTGCCAGCCTCGTACAGGGCTCCTACGAGCAGTACTTC.

This clone was seen only once. The gene calls are TRBV9 and TRBJ2-7, with 7 bases that match TRBD1. The germline gives CDR1 SGDLS, CDR2 YYNGEE. This CDR3 has 15 amino acids. J gave up 5 bases and V 0 bases, and 8 bases lay outside the gene matches. The CDR3, as DNA: TGTGCCAGCAGCGTAGGGCCAGGGGGTGGGGACGAGCAGTACTTC. This gives the protein CASSVGPGGGDEQYF.

V gene TRBV18 combines with J gene TRBJ1-4; D is unclear. Germline V gene data show CDR1 as KGHSH and CDR2 as LQKENI. The CDR3 covers 15 residues. V was trimmed by 3 bases and J by 0 bases, leaving 8 bases between them. The CDR3 sequence is CASSPVETTNEKLFF. DNA of the CDR3: TGTGCCAGCTCACCGGTCGAGACAACTAATGAAAAACTGTTTTTT. The whole variable domain, filled in from reference TRBV18 and TRBJ1-4, reads NAGVMQNPRHLVRRRGQEARLRCSPMKGHSHVYWYRQLPEEGLKFMVYLQKENIIDESGMPKERFSAEFPKEGPSILRIQQVVRGDSAAYFCASSPVETTNEKLFFGSGTQLSVL.

This chain joins TRBV7-9 and TRBJ1-1; perhaps TRBD1 as D (5 bases). Germline V lookup: CDR1 SEHNR, CDR2 FQNEAQ (reference sequence). This CDR3 has 13 residues. V dropped 1 base and J dropped 5 bases, with 8 bases sitting between them. In DNA, the CDR3 is TGTGCCAGCAGCTTAGGTGGGGGGACTGAAGCTTTCTTT. It specifies CASSLGGGTEAFF.

The chain has TRBV18 and TRBJ2-2, with 8 bases identical to TRBD1. The CDR3 contains 16 residues. Trimming removed 5 bases from V and 4 bases from J; junction bases left unmatched: 9. CDR1 is KGHSH and CDR2 is LQKENI in the germline V gene. CDR3 sequence (DNA): TGTGCCAGCTCAAAAAACCGGGACAGGAGCACCGGGGAGCTGTTTTTT. Encoded protein: CASSKNRDRSTGELFF.

The rearrangement links TRBV19 to TRBJ1-5, with D unresolved. V dropped 5 bases and J dropped 6 bases, with 8 bases sitting between them. The CDR3 runs to 12 residues. Germline CDR1 and CDR2: LNHDA and SQIVND (reference sequence). The CDR3 loop is CASSARGQPQHF. CDR3 nucleotides: TGTGCCAGTAGTGCCCGGGGTCAGCCCCAGCATTTT.

This clone was recorded only once. V and J are TRBV6-5 and TRBJ1-5, with D possibly matching TRBD1 (6 bases). The CDR3 length is 15 residues. Looked up from germline, CDR1 is MNHEY and CDR2 is SVGAGI. V lost 2 bases, J lost 2 bases, and 10 bases lay in between. This CDR3 is CASSYATGGNQPQHF. The CDR3 nucleotides read TGTGCCAGCAGTTACGCGACAGGCGGCAATCAGCCCCAGCATTTT.

The chain uses TRBV7-3 and TRBJ1-1, with D possibly TRBD1 on 6 matching bases. This CDR3 has 14 amino acids. V lost 5 bases to trimming and J lost 8 bases, with 18 bases between them. Germline CDR1 SGHTA, CDR2 FQGTGA. Written as DNA, the CDR3 is TGTGCCAGCAGCCTGACGGACAGCCCCGGGGAAGCTTTCTTT. Translation: CASSLTDSPGEAFF.

The chain is built from TRBV28 and TRBJ1-1; TRBD1 agrees at 7 bases. Per the germline V gene, CDR1 is MDHEN and CDR2 is SYDVKM. There are 10 residues in the CDR3. Germline trimming cut 6 bases from V and 11 bases from J; bases unmatched to any gene: 3. CDR3 residues: CASRRGQAFF. The CDR3 coding sequence is TGTGCCAGCAGGAGGGGGCAGGCTTTCTTT.